These T cell receptor beta chains were read from a single sample in a study of response to subunit inactivated influenza vaccine. TCRdb reanalysed the RT-PCR reads using MiXCR and keeps one entry per CDR3 protein. The profile shows more than 450,000 distinct CDR3 sequences, 7.6% of them singletons. Sequencing used PBMCs from blood, obtained around 25 months after vaccination. These TCRs come from a man between 45 and 75 years old who received an inactivated influenza vaccine. The CDR3 runs from the conserved cysteine through the conserved F or W. A D gene is named only where the DNA matches it firmly. Expanded clones get a size class; other rows say once, few or many, or leave the size out.

j_call v_call d_call clone_size cdr3_aa cdr3_nt
TRBJ2-1 TRBV25-1 . many CASSESTILGSYNEQFF TGTGCCAGCAGTGAATCCACAATTCTTGGATCCTACAATGAGCAGTTCTTC
TRBJ2-6 TRBV7-6 . many CASSLERSGSAGANVLTF TGTGCCAGCAGCTTAGAGAGGTCGGGTAGTGCTGGGGCCAACGTCCTGACTTTC
TRBJ2-1 TRBV20-1 TRBD1 . CSARAESTGLKQFF TGCAGTGCTAGAGCCGAGTCGACAGGGCTTAAGCAGTTCTTC
TRBJ2-1 TRBV20-1 . many CSASLVREQFF TGCAGTGCTAGTCTTGTGCGGGAGCAGTTCTTC
TRBJ2-1 TRBV5-1 TRBD2 many CASSFPLAENNEQFF TGCGCCAGCAGCTTCCCACTAGCGGAGAACAATGAGCAGTTCTTC
TRBJ2-7 TRBV30 . . CAWSVQGSGTSYEQYF TGTGCCTGGAGTGTACAGGGAAGCGGGACGTCCTACGAGCAGTACTTC
TRBJ2-1 TRBV7-8 TRBD2 . CASSWTSGGSSYNEQFF TGTGCCAGCAGCTGGACTAGCGGGGGAAGCTCCTACAATGAGCAGTTCTTC
TRBJ1-1 TRBV20-1 TRBD1 few CSALDRVNTEAFF TGCAGTGCTTTGGACAGGGTGAACACTGAAGCTTTCTTT
TRBJ2-1 TRBV6-5 TRBD2 many CASSYFSTSVTYNEQFF TGTGCCAGCAGTTACTTTTCGACTAGCGTCACCTACAATGAGCAGTTCTTC
TRBJ2-7 TRBV29-1 TRBD2 many CSGLTSGRASEQYF TGCAGCGGTCTAACTAGCGGGAGGGCCTCCGAGCAGTACTTC
TRBJ1-3 TRBV24-1 . . CATSDSKSGAGNTIYF TGTGCCACCAGTGATTCGAAGTCAGGGGCTGGAAACACCATATATTTT
TRBJ1-1 TRBV7-9 TRBD1 . CASSLGGTGGLAFF TGTGCCAGCAGCTTAGGCGGGACAGGGGGCTTGGCTTTCTTT
TRBJ1-6 TRBV20-1 . few CSASGQIISPLHF TGCAGTGCTAGTGGACAGATAATTTCACCCCTCCACTTT
TRBJ2-7 TRBV7-2 TRBD1 . CASSLEKGATYEQYF TGTGCCAGCAGCTTAGAGAAGGGGGCAACCTACGAGCAGTACTTC
TRBJ2-3 TRBV20-1 . many CSAREGGSSTDTQYF TGCAGTGCTAGAGAGGGCGGATCTAGCACAGATACGCAGTATTTT
TRBJ1-1 TRBV28 TRBD1 . CASSFDRGSEAFF TGTGCCAGCAGTTTTGACAGGGGTTCTGAAGCTTTCTTT
TRBJ1-2 TRBV5-1 TRBD1 few CASGQGDGYTF TGCGCCAGCGGACAGGGGGATGGCTACACCTTC
TRBJ2-7 TRBV4-3 . many CASSHEKTVSDEQYF TGCGCCAGCAGCCATGAAAAGACAGTCAGCGACGAGCAGTACTTC
TRBJ1-3 TRBV4-1 . few CASSPQVISGNTIYF TGCGCCAGCAGCCCCCAGGTCATCTCTGGAAACACCATATATTTT
TRBJ2-1 TRBV4-1 TRBD2 . CASSQSPSPGLAPTSSYNEQFF TGCGCCAGCAGCCAATCGCCAAGCCCCGGACTAGCGCCCACAAGCTCCTACAATGAGCAGTTCTTC
TRBJ1-1 TRBV6-5 . . CASISAGGKAFF TGTGCCAGCATCTCGGCGGGGGGGAAAGCTTTCTTT
TRBJ1-1 TRBV7-2 . few CASSPRTDVNTEAFF TGTGCCAGCAGCCCTAGAACAGACGTCAACACTGAAGCTTTCTTT
TRBJ2-7 TRBV5-1 . few CASSREQMDEQYF TGCGCCAGCAGCCGGGAGCAGATGGACGAGCAGTACTTC
TRBJ2-5 TRBV6-5 TRBD1 few CASSGTAETQYF TGTGCCAGCAGCGGGACAGCAGAGACCCAGTACTTC
TRBJ2-5 TRBV7-2 TRBD1 many CASSKGQSLQETQYF TGTGCCAGCAGCAAGGGACAGTCGCTCCAAGAGACCCAGTACTTC
TRBJ1-1 TRBV7-9 TRBD1 . CAGYRGTEAFF TGTGCCGGTTACAGGGGTACTGAAGCTTTCTTT
TRBJ2-7 TRBV2 . . CASSEGSLGAYEQYF TGTGCCAGCAGTGAAGGTTCCCTTGGGGCCTACGAGCAGTACTTC
TRBJ2-1 TRBV4-1 TRBD2 many CASSHSTSGGDNEQFF TGCGCCAGCAGCCACTCCACTAGCGGGGGGGACAATGAGCAGTTCTTC
TRBJ2-5 TRBV12-3/TRBV12-4 . . CASSRSPQQETQYF TGTGCCAGCAGTCGGTCGCCCCAACAAGAGACCCAGTACTTC
TRBJ1-1 TRBV25-1 . . CASRSVNTEAFF TGTGCCAGCAGGAGCGTGAACACTGAAGCTTTCTTT
TRBJ2-7 TRBV20-1 TRBD2 . CSAEGLAGALEQYF TGCAGTGCCGAGGGACTAGCGGGAGCGCTCGAGCAGTACTTC